This TCR beta chain was obtained from a study of technical replicates of blood from several donors. The CDR3 spans 15 residues. Trimming left V 3 bases short and J 4 bases short, with 13 bases between. CDR1 and CDR2 from the germline V gene are MNHNS and SASEGT. The method was immunoSEQ multiplex PCR; TCRdb's version includes in-frame clones alone and lacks a portion of them. The profile shows under 75,000 clones, about 86% of them singletons. The sample taken for sequencing was PBMCs. This chain connects TRBV6-1 to TRBJ1-3; D may be TRBD1 (6 bases). The TCR sequence derives from a human donor in good health. Some clones in this sample may be carry-over from other donors' samples. The chain's CDR3 is CASSEGRGIGNTIYF. The CDR3 DNA reads as TGTGCCAGCAGTGAGGGCAGGGGTATCGGAAACACCATATATTTT.